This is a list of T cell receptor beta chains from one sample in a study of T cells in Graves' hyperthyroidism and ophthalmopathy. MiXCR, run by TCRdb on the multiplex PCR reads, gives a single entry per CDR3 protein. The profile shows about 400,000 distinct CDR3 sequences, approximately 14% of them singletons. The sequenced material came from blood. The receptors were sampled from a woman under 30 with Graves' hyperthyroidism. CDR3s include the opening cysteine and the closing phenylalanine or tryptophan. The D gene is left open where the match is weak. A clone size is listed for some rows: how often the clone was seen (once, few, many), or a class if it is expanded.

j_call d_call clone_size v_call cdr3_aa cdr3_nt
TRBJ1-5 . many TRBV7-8 CASSINYGNQPQHF TGTGCCAGCAGCATAAACTATGGCAATCAGCCCCAGCATTTT
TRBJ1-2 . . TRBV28 CASTAESFYGYTF TGTGCCAGCACAGCTGAATCCTTCTATGGCTACACCTTC
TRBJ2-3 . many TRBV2 CATADQPTDGTQYF TGTGCCACCGCGGACCAACCTACCGACGGTACGCAGTATTTT
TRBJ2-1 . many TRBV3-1 CASSQDGGMNEQFF TGTGCCAGCAGCCAAGATGGGGGGATGAATGAGCAGTTCTTC
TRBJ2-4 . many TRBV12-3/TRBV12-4 CASRPSRGNIQYF TGTGCCAGCCGACCGAGCAGGGGAAACATTCAGTACTTC
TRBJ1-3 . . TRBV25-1 CASSDAAGAITGNTIYF TGTGCCAGCAGTGACGCCGCAGGGGCAATTACCGGAAACACCATATATTTT
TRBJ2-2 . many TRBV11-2 CASSLVGDGTSAGELFF TGTGCCAGCAGCTTAGTTGGTGACGGGACTTCCGCCGGGGAGCTGTTTTTT
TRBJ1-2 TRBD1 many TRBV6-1 CASSSIRTGSYGYTF TGTGCCAGCAGTTCAATTCGGACAGGTTCCTATGGCTACACCTTC
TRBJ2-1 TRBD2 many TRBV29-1 CSVAAGGSSYNEQFF TGCAGCGTCGCAGCGGGAGGGAGCTCCTACAATGAGCAGTTCTTC
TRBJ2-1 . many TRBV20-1 CSARKSDNEQFF TGCAGTGCTAGAAAAAGCGACAATGAGCAGTTCTTC
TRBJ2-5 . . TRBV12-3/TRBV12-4 CASSRATGMETQYF TGTGCCAGCAGTCGAGCCACAGGGATGGAGACCCAGTACTTC
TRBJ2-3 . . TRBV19 CASSTILHSNQPQYF TGTGCCAGTAGTACGATCTTGCATAGCAATCAGCCCCAGTATTTT
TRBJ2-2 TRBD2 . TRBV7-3 CASSPEGASGNTGELFF TGTGCCAGCAGCCCCGAAGGGGCTAGCGGGAACACCGGGGAGCTGTTTTTT
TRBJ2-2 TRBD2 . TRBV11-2 CASSLGSSGAGELFF TGTGCCAGCAGCTTAGGGTCGAGCGGGGCCGGGGAGCTGTTTTTT
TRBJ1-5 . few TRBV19 CASNVGLRGRGSNQPQHF TGTGCCAGTAACGTTGGACTTCGGGGAAGGGGTAGCAATCAGCCCCAGCATTTT
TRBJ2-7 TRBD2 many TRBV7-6 CASGPGGNYEQYF TGTGCCAGCGGTCCGGGGGGGAACTACGAGCAGTACTTC
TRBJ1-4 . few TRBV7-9 CASSSEGANEKLFF TGTGCCAGCAGCTCCGAGGGGGCTAATGAAAAACTGTTTTTT
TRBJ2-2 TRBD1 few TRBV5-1 CASSLGQGYGGELFF TGCGCCAGCAGCTTGGGACAGGGTTATGGCGGGGAGCTGTTTTTT
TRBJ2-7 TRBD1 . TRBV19 CASSSTGVEQYF TGTGCCAGTAGTTCCACAGGGGTTGAGCAGTACTTC
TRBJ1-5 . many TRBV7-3 CASSINSNQPQHF TGTGCCAGCAGCATCAATAGCAATCAGCCCCAGCATTTT
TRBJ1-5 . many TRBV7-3 CASSLTENQPQHF TGTGCCAGCAGCTTAACGGAGAATCAGCCCCAGCATTTT
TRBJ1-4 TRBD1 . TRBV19 CAANTGGESKLFF TGTGCCGCGAATACAGGGGGAGAGTCAAAACTGTTTTTT
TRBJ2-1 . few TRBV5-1 CASSLVTREQGDKFF TGCGCCAGCAGCTTGGTAACCCGTGAGCAGGGAGATAAGTTCTTC
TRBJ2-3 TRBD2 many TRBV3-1 CASSQEALAADTQYF TGTGCCAGCAGCCAAGAGGCCCTAGCGGCAGATACGCAGTATTTT
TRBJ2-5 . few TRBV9 CASSVGGLGGVETQYF TGTGCCAGCAGCGTAGGGGGTCTTGGGGGCGTAGAGACCCAGTACTTC
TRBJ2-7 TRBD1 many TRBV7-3 CASSLTGQGYEQYF TGTGCCAGCAGCTTAACAGGACAGGGCTACGAGCAGTACTTC
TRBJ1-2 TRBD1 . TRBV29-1 CSARTGAGYGYTF TGCAGCGCTCGTACAGGGGCGGGCTATGGCTACACCTTC
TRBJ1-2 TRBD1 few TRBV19 CASRPTGAGGYTF TGTGCCAGTAGGCCGACAGGGGCCGGCGGCTACACCTTC
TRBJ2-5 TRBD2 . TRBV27 CASSKTSGGLQETQYF TGTGCCAGCAGTAAGACTAGCGGGGGATTACAAGAGACCCAGTACTTC
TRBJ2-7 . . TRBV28 CASTPLGGPSYEQYF TGTGCCAGCACTCCTTTGGGGGGTCCTTCCTACGAGCAGTACTTC
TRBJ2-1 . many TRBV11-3 CASSSSWEQFF TGTGCCAGCAGCTCCTCTTGGGAGCAGTTCTTC
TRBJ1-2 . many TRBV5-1 CASSYKGEQGYTF TGCGCCAGCAGCTATAAGGGGGAACAAGGCTACACCTTC
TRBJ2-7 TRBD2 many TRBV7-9 CASSQTGLAYEQYF TGTGCCAGCAGCCAAACCGGACTAGCCTACGAGCAGTACTTC
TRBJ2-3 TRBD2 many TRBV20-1 CSARTSGTDTQYF TGCAGTGCTAGGACTAGCGGGACAGATACGCAGTATTTT
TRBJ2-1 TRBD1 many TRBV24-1 CATSDSQGQWSYNEQFF TGTGCCACCAGTGATTCACAGGGACAGTGGTCCTACAATGAGCAGTTCTTC
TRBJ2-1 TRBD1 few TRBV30 CAWREGANYNEQFF TGTGCCTGGAGAGAGGGGGCCAATTACAATGAGCAGTTCTTC
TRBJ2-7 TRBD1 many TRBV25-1 CASTGQGNYEQYF TGTGCCAGCACCGGACAGGGGAATTACGAGCAGTACTTC
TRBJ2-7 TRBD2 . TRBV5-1 CASRYGGGRYEQYF TGCGCCAGCCGCTACGGGGGGGGCAGGTACGAGCAGTACTTC
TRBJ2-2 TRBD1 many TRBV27 CASSVRDRGTGELFF TGTGCCAGCAGCGTCCGGGACAGGGGGACCGGGGAGCTGTTTTTT
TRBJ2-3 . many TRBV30 CALDPLDTQYF TGTGCCTTGGACCCCCTAGATACGCAGTATTTT
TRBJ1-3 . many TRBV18 CASSPSQDLNTIYF TGTGCCAGCTCACCCTCGCAGGATTTGAACACCATATATTTT
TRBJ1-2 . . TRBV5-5 CASSPWGTYGYTF TGTGCCAGCAGCCCGTGGGGGACTTATGGCTACACCTTC
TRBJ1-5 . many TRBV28 CASSLPRTNQPQHF TGTGCCAGCAGTTTACCCAGAACCAATCAGCCCCAGCATTTT
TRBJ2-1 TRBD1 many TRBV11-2 CASSTPLKGAYNEQFF TGTGCCAGCAGCACCCCCTTAAAGGGGGCTTATAATGAGCAGTTCTTC
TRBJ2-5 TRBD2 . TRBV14 CASSHRGTSGGETQYF TGTGCCAGCAGTCATCGAGGGACTAGCGGGGGGGAGACCCAGTACTTC
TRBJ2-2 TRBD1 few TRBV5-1 CASSHSTGTDTGELFF TGCGCCAGCAGCCATTCGACAGGGACGGACACCGGGGAGCTGTTTTTT
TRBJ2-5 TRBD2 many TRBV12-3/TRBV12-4 CASTRVGGVETQYF TGTGCCAGCACCCGAGTGGGAGGGGTCGAGACCCAGTACTTC
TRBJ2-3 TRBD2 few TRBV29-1 CSVTPGLASDTQYF TGCAGCGTTACTCCGGGACTAGCATCCGATACGCAGTATTTT